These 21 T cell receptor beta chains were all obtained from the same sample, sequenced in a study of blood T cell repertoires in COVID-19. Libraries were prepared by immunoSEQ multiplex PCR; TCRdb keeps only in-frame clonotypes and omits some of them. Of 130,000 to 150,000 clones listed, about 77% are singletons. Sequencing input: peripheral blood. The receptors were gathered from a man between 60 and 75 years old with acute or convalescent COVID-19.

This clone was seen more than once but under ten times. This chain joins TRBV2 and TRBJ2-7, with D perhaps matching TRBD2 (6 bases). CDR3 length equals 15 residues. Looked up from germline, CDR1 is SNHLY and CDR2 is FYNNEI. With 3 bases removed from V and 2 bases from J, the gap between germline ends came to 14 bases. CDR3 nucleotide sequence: TGTGCCAGCAGTGAGGGGTCGGGGGAGACCTACGAGCAGTACTTC. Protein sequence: CASSEGSGETYEQYF.

CDR3: CASSPGSGGTEAFF. CDR3 DNA sequence: TGCGCCAGCAGCCCCGGGTCGGGGGGGACTGAAGCTTTCTTT. The V and J genes are TRBV5-1 and TRBJ1-1, with D maybe TRBD1 (5 bases). Trimming took off 4 bases at V and 5 bases at J, with 15 bases between the two ends. This CDR3 is 14 amino acids long. In germline, CDR1 is SGHRS, CDR2 YFSETQ.

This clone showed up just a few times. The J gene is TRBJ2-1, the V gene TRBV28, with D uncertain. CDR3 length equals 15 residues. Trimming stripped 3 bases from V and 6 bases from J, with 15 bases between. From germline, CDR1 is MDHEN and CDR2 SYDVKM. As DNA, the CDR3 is TGTGCCAGCAGTTTGGGCACCCGAAACTCCAATGAGCAGTTCTTC. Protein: CASSLGTRNSNEQFF.

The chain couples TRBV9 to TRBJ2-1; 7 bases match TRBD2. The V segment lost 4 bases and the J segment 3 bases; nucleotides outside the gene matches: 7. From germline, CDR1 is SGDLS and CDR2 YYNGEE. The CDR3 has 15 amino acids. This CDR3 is CASSNRAGVYNEQFF. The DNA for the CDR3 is TGTGCCAGCAGCAACCGGGCGGGAGTCTACAATGAGCAGTTCTTC. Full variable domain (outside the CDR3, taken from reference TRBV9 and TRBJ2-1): DSGVTQTPKHLITATGQRVTLRCSPRSGDLSVYWYQQSLDQGLQFLIQYYNGEERAKGNILERFSAQQFPDLHSELNLSSLELGDSALYFCASSNRAGVYNEQFFGPGTRLTVL.

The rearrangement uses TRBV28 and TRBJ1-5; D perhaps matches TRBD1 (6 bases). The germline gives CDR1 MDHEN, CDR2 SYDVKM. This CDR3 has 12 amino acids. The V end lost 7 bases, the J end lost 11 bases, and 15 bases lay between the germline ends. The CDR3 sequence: CASTLLGGAQHF. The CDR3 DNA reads TGTGCCAGCACCCTACTAGGGGGAGCCCAGCATTTT.

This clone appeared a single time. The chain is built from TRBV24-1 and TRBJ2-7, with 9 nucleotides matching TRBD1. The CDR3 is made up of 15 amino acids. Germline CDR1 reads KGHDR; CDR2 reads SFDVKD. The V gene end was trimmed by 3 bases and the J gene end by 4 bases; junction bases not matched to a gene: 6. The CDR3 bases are TGTGCCACCAGTGATCCGGGACAGGGATTTTACGAGCAGTACTTC. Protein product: CATSDPGQGFYEQYF.

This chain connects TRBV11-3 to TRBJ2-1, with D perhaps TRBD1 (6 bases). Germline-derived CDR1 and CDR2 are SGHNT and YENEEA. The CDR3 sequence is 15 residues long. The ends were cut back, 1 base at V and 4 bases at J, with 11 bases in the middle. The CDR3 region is CASSLGAGEYNEQFF. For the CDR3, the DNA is TGTGCCAGCAGCTTAGGGGCAGGGGAGTACAATGAGCAGTTCTTC.

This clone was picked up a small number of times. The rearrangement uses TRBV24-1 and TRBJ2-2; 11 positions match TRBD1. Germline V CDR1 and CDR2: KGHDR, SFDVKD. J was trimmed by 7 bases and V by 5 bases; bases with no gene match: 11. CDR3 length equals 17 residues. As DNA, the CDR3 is TGTGCCACCAGTGGGGCTCCGGGACAGGGGGTTATCGGGGAGCTGTTTTTT. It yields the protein CATSGAPGQGVIGELFF.

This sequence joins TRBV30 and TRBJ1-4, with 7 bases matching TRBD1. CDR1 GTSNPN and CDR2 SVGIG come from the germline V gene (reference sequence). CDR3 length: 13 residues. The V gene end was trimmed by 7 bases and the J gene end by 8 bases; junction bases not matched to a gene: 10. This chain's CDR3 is CASNRGAREKLFF. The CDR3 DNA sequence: TGTGCCTCGAACAGGGGTGCGCGGGAAAAACTGTTTTTT.

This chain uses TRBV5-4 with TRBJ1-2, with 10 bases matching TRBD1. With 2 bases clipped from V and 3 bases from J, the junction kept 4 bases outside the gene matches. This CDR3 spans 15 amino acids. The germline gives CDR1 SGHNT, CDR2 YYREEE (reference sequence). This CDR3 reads CASSFQGQGHYGYTF. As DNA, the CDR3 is TGTGCCAGCAGCTTCCAGGGACAGGGGCACTATGGCTACACCTTC.

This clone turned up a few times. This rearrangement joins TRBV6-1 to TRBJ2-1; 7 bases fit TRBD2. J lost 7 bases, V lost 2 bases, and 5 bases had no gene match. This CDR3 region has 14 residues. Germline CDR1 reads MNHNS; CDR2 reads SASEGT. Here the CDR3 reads CASSEWGGRNEQFF. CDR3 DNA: TGTGCCAGCAGTGAATGGGGGGGACGTAATGAGCAGTTCTTC.

The CDR3 DNA reads TGTGCCAGCCGGGGGGCCTACGAGCAGTACTTC. The encoded protein is CASRGAYEQYF. The rearrangement links TRBV27 to TRBJ2-7; the match to TRBD2 covers 7 bases. J was trimmed by 2 bases and V by 8 bases; bases with no gene match: 0. The CDR3 runs to 11 residues. Germline V gene lookup returns CDR1 MNHEY and CDR2 SMNVEV (reference sequence).

CDR3 nucleotide sequence: TGTGCCAGCAGCTTCGGGGGACTAGCGGCTCTCACAGATACGCAGTATTTT. Residues: CASSFGGLAALTDTQYF. The rearrangement uses TRBV7-8 and TRBJ2-3; 11 bases match TRBD2. With V trimmed by 3 bases and J by 2 bases, 7 bases remained unmatched. This CDR3 spans 17 amino acids. Per the germline V gene, CDR1 is SGHVS and CDR2 is FQNEAQ.

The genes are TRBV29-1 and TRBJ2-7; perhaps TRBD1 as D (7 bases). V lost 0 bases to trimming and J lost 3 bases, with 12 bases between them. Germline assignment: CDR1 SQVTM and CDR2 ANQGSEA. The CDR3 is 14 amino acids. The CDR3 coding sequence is TGCAGCGTTGAAGATCGGGGGACAGTCTACGAGCAGTACTTC. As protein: CSVEDRGTVYEQYF.

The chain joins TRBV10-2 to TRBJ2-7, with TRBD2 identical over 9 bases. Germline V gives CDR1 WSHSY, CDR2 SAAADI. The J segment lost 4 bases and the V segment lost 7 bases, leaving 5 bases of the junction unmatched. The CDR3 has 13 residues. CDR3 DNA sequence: TGCGCCAGCACAGGACTAGCGCTTTACGAGCAGTACTTC. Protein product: CASTGLALYEQYF.

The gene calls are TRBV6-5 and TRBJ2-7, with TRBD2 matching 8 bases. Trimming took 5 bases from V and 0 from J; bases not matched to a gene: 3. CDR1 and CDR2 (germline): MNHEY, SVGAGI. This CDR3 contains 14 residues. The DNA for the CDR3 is TGTGCCAGCAGTAAGCGGGAGCGCTCCTACGAGCAGTACTTC. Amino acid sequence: CASSKRERSYEQYF.

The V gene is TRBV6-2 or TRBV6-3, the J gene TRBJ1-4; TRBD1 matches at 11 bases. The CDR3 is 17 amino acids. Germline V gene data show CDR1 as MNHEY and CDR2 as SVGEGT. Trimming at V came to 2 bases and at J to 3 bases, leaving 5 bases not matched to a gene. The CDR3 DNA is TGTGCCAGCAGTTACCGTCTGGACAGGGGGCCTAATGAAAAACTGTTTTTT. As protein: CASSYRLDRGPNEKLFF.

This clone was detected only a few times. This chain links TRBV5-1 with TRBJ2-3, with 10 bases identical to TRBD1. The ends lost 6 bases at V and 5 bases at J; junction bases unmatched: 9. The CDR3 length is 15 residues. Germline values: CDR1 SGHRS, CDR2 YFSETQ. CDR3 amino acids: CASTNAGTGVDTQYF. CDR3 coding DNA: TGCGCCAGCACCAACGCCGGGACAGGGGTAGATACGCAGTATTTT.

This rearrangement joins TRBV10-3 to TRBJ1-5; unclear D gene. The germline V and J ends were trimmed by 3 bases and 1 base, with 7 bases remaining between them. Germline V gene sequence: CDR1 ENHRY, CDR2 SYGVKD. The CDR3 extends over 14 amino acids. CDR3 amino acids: CAISETYSNQPQHF. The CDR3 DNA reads TGTGCCATCAGTGAAACCTACAGCAATCAGCCCCAGCATTTT.

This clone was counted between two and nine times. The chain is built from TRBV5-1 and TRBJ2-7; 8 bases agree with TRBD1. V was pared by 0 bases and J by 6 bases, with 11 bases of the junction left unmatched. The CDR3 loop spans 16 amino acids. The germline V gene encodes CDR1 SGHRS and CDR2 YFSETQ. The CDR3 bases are TGCGCCAGCAGCTTGGCGCGGACAGGGAAGTTGGGCGAGCAGTACTTC. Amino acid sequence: CASSLARTGKLGEQYF.

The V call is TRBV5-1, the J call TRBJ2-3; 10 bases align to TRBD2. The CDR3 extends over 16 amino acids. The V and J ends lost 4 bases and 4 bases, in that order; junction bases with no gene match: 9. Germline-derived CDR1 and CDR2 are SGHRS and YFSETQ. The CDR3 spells CASSPGTSEVADTQYF. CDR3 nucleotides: TGCGCCAGCAGCCCCGGGACTAGCGAGGTCGCAGATACGCAGTATTTT.